This paragraph covers one T cell receptor (beta chain) sequence. Its antigen is unidentified. Assay used: immunoSEQ multiplex PCR; TCRdb lists only in-frame clones, some missing. The sample contains about 75,000 clones, more than 75% of which appear only once. The source of the sample is a study of OX40 agonist ivuxolimab in advanced cancers. Study-wide background: Participants averaged around 60 years of age (range about 23 to 80) and were less than 85% male. Two cutaneous melanoma patients and one hepatocellular carcinoma patient, three in all, had partial responses.

The CDR3 runs 18 residues. Between the trimmed V and J ends, which lost 5 bases and 0 bases, there was a span of 19 bases. Germline lookup yields CDR1 SGHTA and CDR2 FQGNSA. General study findings and limits: CD8+ T cells were the subset that, on average, had more expanded clones than CD4+. The expanded peripheral T cells' antigen specificity was not determined.

This clonotype was sampled from an adult with an advanced solid tumor such as melanoma, head and neck, liver or kidney cancer. Sequenced here: CD4+ or CD8+ T cells sorted from blood, sampled in a trial of the OX40 agonist ivuxolimab. The chain carries TRBV7-2 and TRBJ1-4; D is unclear. Here the CDR3 DNA reads TGTGCCAGCAGCCCAGACTCCATATACAGTGCAACTAATGAAAAACTGTTTTTT. Protein: CASSPDSIYSATNEKLFF.